Below, 8 T cell receptor beta chains from the same sample are listed, as sequenced in a study of identical twins. TCRdb called the 5' RACE reads again in MiXCR, with one record for every CDR3 protein. There are around 230,000 distinct CDR3 sequences in the sample; 6% to 7% occur only once, and 13% to 15% lies in the top ten. This sample was shared with a second study, whose subject was T cells expressing NK-cell markers.

The sequencing input was CD8+ T cells sorted from blood. The receptor set was obtained from a woman under 30 in good health.

The chain carries TRBV12-3 or TRBV12-4 and TRBJ1-1; D is uncertain. The ends were cut back, 5 bases at V and 8 bases at J, with 6 bases in the middle. The CDR3 loop spans 10 amino acids. The CDR3 coding sequence is TGTGCCAGCAGTGTAACCGAAGCTTTCTTT. It encodes CASSVTEAFF.

This clonotype was seen more than once but under ten times. The rearrangement links TRBV29-1 to TRBJ2-2; D might be TRBD2 (5 bases). Germline CDR1 is SQVTM and CDR2 is ANQGSEA. The CDR3 runs 12 residues. Trimming took 8 bases from V and 2 from J, leaving 9 bases between them. The CDR3 DNA reads as TGCAGCTTCCCGGGAAACACCGGGGAGCTGTTTTTT. Its protein product is CSFPGNTGELFF.

This sequence joins TRBV20-1 and TRBJ1-2; D is uncertain. Trimming removed 6 bases from V and 3 bases from J, with 14 bases in between. The CDR3 extends over 13 amino acids. Germline V gene data show CDR1 as DFQATT and CDR2 as SNEGSKA (reference sequence). CDR3 sequence: CSAPTTTYYGYTF. CDR3 coding DNA: TGCAGTGCGCCTACGACTACCTACTATGGCTACACCTTC.

About this clonotype: A much larger clonotype is one base distant, so this may be a read error. The J gene is TRBJ2-3, the V gene TRBV7-9; 7 bases match TRBD2. V gave up 6 bases and J gave up 5 bases; unmatched junction bases: 11. This CDR3 has 15 amino acids. Looked up from germline, CDR1 is SEHNR and CDR2 is FQNEAQ (reference sequence). The CDR3: CASSSRGTTLDTQYF. The CDR3 nucleotides read TGTGCCAGCAGTTCTCGCGGGACTACCCTAGATACGCAGTATTTT.

This clonotype occurred a few times. The chain recombines TRBV6-5 with TRBJ2-7; D is unclear. V was shortened by 4 bases and J by 2 bases, with 9 bases between the two germline ends. The CDR3 spans 13 residues. Germline values: CDR1 MNHEY, CDR2 SVGAGI. The CDR3 DNA follows: TGTGCCAGCAGTTTGAAGTACCCCTACGAGCAGTACTTC. It translates to CASSLKYPYEQYF.

This clonotype was seen at least ten times. The CDR3, as DNA: TGTGCCAGCAGCGAAGCGGGACAGGGAATCTACACCTTC. Protein: CASSEAGQGIYTF. The chain joins TRBV7-8 to TRBJ1-2; 9 nucleotides match TRBD1. V lost 5 bases and J lost 10; bases outside the gene matches: 8. CDR3 size: 13 residues. Germline V gene lookup returns CDR1 SGHVS and CDR2 FQNEAQ.

The V and J genes are TRBV27 and TRBJ2-7; no clear D gene. The germline CDR1 and CDR2 sequences are MNHEY and SMNVEV (reference sequence). V was clipped by 8 bases and J by 2 bases, with 10 bases between them. This CDR3 has 12 amino acids. For the CDR3, the DNA is TGTGCCAGCGGGGATAACACCTACGAGCAGTACTTC. Translation gives CASGDNTYEQYF.

This clonotype appeared a few times. This chain links TRBV3-1 with TRBJ2-1; 7 bases align to TRBD2. The CDR3 is made up of 15 amino acids. CDR1 and CDR2 from the germline V gene are LGHDT and YNNKEL (reference sequence). V lost 5 bases and J lost 4; bases outside the gene matches: 8. The CDR3 region is CASSWAGVAYNEQFF. As DNA, the CDR3 is TGTGCCAGCAGCTGGGCGGGAGTAGCTTACAATGAGCAGTTCTTC.